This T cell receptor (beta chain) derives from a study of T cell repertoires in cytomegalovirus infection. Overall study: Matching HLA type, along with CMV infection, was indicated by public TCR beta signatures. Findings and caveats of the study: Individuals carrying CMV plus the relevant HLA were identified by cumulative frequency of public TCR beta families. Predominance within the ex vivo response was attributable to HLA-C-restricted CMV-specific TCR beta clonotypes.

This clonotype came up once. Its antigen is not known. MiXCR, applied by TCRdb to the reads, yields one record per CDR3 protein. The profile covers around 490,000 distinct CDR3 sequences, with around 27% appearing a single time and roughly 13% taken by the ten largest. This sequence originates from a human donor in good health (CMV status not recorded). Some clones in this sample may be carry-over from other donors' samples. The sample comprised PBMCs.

The CDR3 protein is CASSPSGTGWNTIYF. CDR3 DNA: TGTGCCAGCAGCCCTAGCGGGACAGGTTGGAACACCATATATTTT. This chain connects TRBV7-6 to TRBJ1-3, with TRBD1 matching 8 bases. The CDR3 sequence is 15 residues long. V shed 5 bases, J shed 7 bases, and the junction held 10 bases outside the gene matches. The V gene's germline CDR1 is SGHVS and CDR2 FNYEAQ.